This T cell receptor (beta chain) was documented in a study of shared clonotypes between healthy human individuals. Running of the assay took place at deep level. Every subset's genomic DNA went evenly onto several immunoSEQ plates. The DNA input per sorted-subset replicate PCR was roughly 210 ng, corresponding to 28,000 or so T cell genomes. Repertoires were generated with immunoSEQ multiplex PCR, while TCRdb's copy carries only in-frame clones and drops some. The repertoire holds around 2,000,000 clones, with 85% to 95% as singletons. The trim removed 5 bases at V and 2 bases at J, leaving 4 bases unmatched. The CDR3 covers 15 residues. The germline V gene has CDR1 SGHAT and CDR2 FQNNGV. CD45RO-negative, CCR7-selected cells formed the naive CD8 fraction, which excluded terminally differentiated effector memory CD45RA+ cells. All participating donors were Caucasian adults from Nashville, Tennessee.

This receptor was identified in a man aged 18 to 29 in good health. V and J are TRBV11-2 and TRBJ1-4; 8 positions match TRBD1. The specimen was naive CD8+ T cells sorted from blood. CDR3 coding DNA: TGTGCCAGCAGCAGGCAGGGGGCGACTAATGAAAAACTGTTTTTT. It specifies CASSRQGATNEKLFF. Based on the CDR3 plus reference TRBV11-2 and TRBJ1-4, the full variable domain is EAGVAQSPRYKIIEKRQSVAFWCNPISGHATLYWYQQILGQGPKLLIQFQNNGVVDDSQLPKDRFSAERLKGVDSTLKIQPAKLEDSAVYLCASSRQGATNEKLFFGSGTQLSVL.